This is a list of T cell receptor beta chains from one sample in a study of tumor and adjacent non-tumor tissue in lung cancer. MiXCR was run by TCRdb on the multiplex PCR reads, yielding one entry per CDR3 protein. This table holds some 80,000 distinct CDR3 sequences, more than 80% found once. The specimen sequenced was distant non-tumor lung tissue. These receptors were obtained from a man aged 55-75 years with non-small cell lung cancer. Both conserved end residues are part of each CDR3. Each record gives: clone size, D gene, V gene, J gene, CDR3 DNA, CDR3 protein. D genes are given only for firm matches. Size is stated for part of the rows, as once, few or many counts, or as a class when the clone is expanded.

clone_size: many
d_call: -
v_call: TRBV20-1
j_call: TRBJ2-2
cdr3_nt: TGCAGTGCTGGCCGGTGGGGGAGCACCGGGGAGCTGTTTTTT
cdr3_aa: CSAGRWGSTGELFF

clone_size: -
d_call: TRBD2
v_call: TRBV11-2
j_call: TRBJ2-2
cdr3_nt: TGTGTCAGCAGCTTAACTAGCGGGGGGACGAACACCGGGGAGCTGTTTTTT
cdr3_aa: CVSSLTSGGTNTGELFF

clone_size: -
d_call: -
v_call: TRBV11-2
j_call: TRBJ1-1
cdr3_nt: TGTGCCATCAGCTTATTGTCCCGGGGGGACATTGAAGCTTTCTTT
cdr3_aa: CAISLLSRGDIEAFF

clone_size: -
d_call: TRBD2
v_call: TRBV20-1
j_call: TRBJ2-1
cdr3_nt: TGCAGTGCGATAGAACTAGCGAGGTCGAGAATGGAGCAGTTCTTC
cdr3_aa: CSAIELARSRMEQFF

clone_size: -
d_call: TRBD1
v_call: TRBV24-1
j_call: TRBJ2-1
cdr3_nt: TGTGCCACCAGTGATTTTAACAGGGGGCGTAATGAGCAGTTCTTC
cdr3_aa: CATSDFNRGRNEQFF

clone_size: -
d_call: -
v_call: TRBV11-2
j_call: TRBJ2-3
cdr3_nt: TGTGCCAGTAGCAAAATTGGGTGCGGTAGCGGAGATACGCAGTATTTT
cdr3_aa: CASSKIGCGSGDTQYF

clone_size: -
d_call: -
v_call: TRBV11-3
j_call: TRBJ1-4
cdr3_nt: TGTGCCAGCAGTTTAGATCTAATCAGGGTAGAAGAAAAACTGTTTTTT
cdr3_aa: CASSLDLIRVEEKLFF

clone_size: -
d_call: -
v_call: TRBV6-5
j_call: TRBJ2-5
cdr3_nt: TGTGCCAGCAGTGATATCGGGGCCGCGGGGGCCCGGTACTTC
cdr3_aa: CASSDIGAAGARYF

clone_size: -
d_call: -
v_call: TRBV12-3/TRBV12-4
j_call: TRBJ1-1
cdr3_nt: TGTGCCAGCAGCAAAGGGGGGAACACTGAAACTTTCTTT
cdr3_aa: CASSKGGNTETFF

clone_size: few
d_call: -
v_call: TRBV28
j_call: TRBJ1-6
cdr3_nt: TGTGCCAGCAGTTTGGCCCCAGTAACGACACCCCTCCACTTT
cdr3_aa: CASSLAPVTTPLHF

clone_size: -
d_call: TRBD1
v_call: TRBV11-3
j_call: TRBJ2-5
cdr3_nt: TGTGTCAACAGTTTAAGGGGTCGGACAGGACAAGAGACCCAGTACTTC
cdr3_aa: CVNSLRGRTGQETQYF

clone_size: -
d_call: TRBD1
v_call: TRBV5-6
j_call: TRBJ1-1
cdr3_nt: TGTGCCAGCAGCTTGGCGTACCGGGACAGGGGACCATGGTTGAACGCTGAAGCTTTCTTT
cdr3_aa: CASSLAYRDRGPWLNAEAFF

clone_size: -
d_call: -
v_call: TRBV11-2
j_call: TRBJ2-5
cdr3_nt: TGTGCCAGTAGCTCCACAAGGGAAGGGACCCAGTACTTC
cdr3_aa: CASSSTREGTQYF

clone_size: -
d_call: -
v_call: TRBV11-2
j_call: TRBJ2-5
cdr3_nt: TGTGCCAGCAGCTTAAGGTGCCAAGAGACCCAGTACTTC
cdr3_aa: CASSLRCQETQYF

clone_size: -
d_call: TRBD2
v_call: TRBV20-1
j_call: TRBJ2-5
cdr3_nt: TGCAGTGCTCGTAACGGGGGGGTGATCGAGACCCAATACTTC
cdr3_aa: CSARNGGVIETQYF

clone_size: -
d_call: TRBD1
v_call: TRBV6-5
j_call: TRBJ2-6
cdr3_nt: TGTGCCAGCAGTATCGGGACAGGGGGTTCTGGGGCCGACGTCCTGAATTTC
cdr3_aa: CASSIGTGGSGADVLNF

clone_size: -
d_call: -
v_call: TRBV5-1
j_call: TRBJ2-5
cdr3_nt: TGCGCCAGCAGCTTGACCCTACTAGGGGGGGGCCAAGAGACCCAGTACTTC
cdr3_aa: CASSLTLLGGGQETQYF

clone_size: -
d_call: TRBD1
v_call: TRBV11-3
j_call: TRBJ2-5
cdr3_nt: TGTGCCAGCAGCTTATGGTCCAGCAGGGGGTCCCAAGAGACTCAGTACTTC
cdr3_aa: CASSLWSSRGSQETQYF

clone_size: -
d_call: -
v_call: TRBV18
j_call: TRBJ2-5
cdr3_nt: TGTGCTAGCTCCCTCAGGGTAGGAGAGACCCAGTACTTC
cdr3_aa: CASSLRVGETQYF

clone_size: -
d_call: -
v_call: TRBV11-3
j_call: TRBJ2-1
cdr3_nt: TGTGCCAACAGCCCCGCCCGGCGGAGTTCCTACAATGAGCAGTTCTTC
cdr3_aa: CANSPARRSSYNEQFF

clone_size: -
d_call: TRBD1
v_call: TRBV11-3
j_call: TRBJ2-5
cdr3_nt: TGTGCCAGCATGCTGACAGGGGTCTGGGAGACCCAGTACTTC
cdr3_aa: CASMLTGVWETQYF

clone_size: -
d_call: TRBD2
v_call: TRBV4-3
j_call: TRBJ2-1
cdr3_nt: TGCGCCAGCAACCAAGGACTAGCGGGAGGAGGCCCCTACAGTGAGCAGTTCTTC
cdr3_aa: CASNQGLAGGGPYSEQFF

clone_size: few
d_call: -
v_call: TRBV20-1
j_call: TRBJ1-4
cdr3_nt: TGCAGTGCTAATATGACCACCGGAGGGGAAAGACTGTTTTTT
cdr3_aa: CSANMTTGGERLFF

clone_size: -
d_call: TRBD1
v_call: TRBV29-1
j_call: TRBJ1-1
cdr3_nt: TGCAGCGTGCTGATACAGGGGAACAGTGAAGCTTTCTTT
cdr3_aa: CSVLIQGNSEAFF

clone_size: -
d_call: TRBD2
v_call: TRBV5-6
j_call: TRBJ2-1
cdr3_nt: TGTGCCAACAGTCAGGACGGGGGGGAAGTCTGCAATGAGCAGTTCTTC
cdr3_aa: CANSQDGGEVCNEQFF

clone_size: -
d_call: -
v_call: TRBV11-2
j_call: TRBJ2-5
cdr3_nt: TGTGCCAGGAGCTCTGGAGAAGTCCAAGAGACCCAGTACTTC
cdr3_aa: CARSSGEVQETQYF